Shown below are 12 T cell receptor beta chains from a single sample sequenced in a study of T cell changes during pregnancy in multiple sclerosis. Only in-frame clones appear in the TCRdb table, and some are missing; sequencing was by immunoSEQ multiplex PCR. The table shows about 130,000 clones, with about 95% occurring only once. The source was peripheral blood, collected after pregnancy. The receptor source for this set is a female donor with multiple sclerosis, enrolled in a pregnancy study.

The V and J genes are TRBV9 and TRBJ1-2; 10 bases map to TRBD1. The V gene end was trimmed by 0 bases and the J gene end by 2 bases; junction bases not matched to a gene: 1. CDR3 length: 15 amino acids. Germline lookup yields CDR1 SGDLS and CDR2 YYNGEE. The CDR3 DNA is TGTGCCAGCAGCGTAGGGACAGGGGGGAACTATGGCTACACCTTC. Its translation is CASSVGTGGNYGYTF.

The chain has TRBV7-8 and TRBJ2-7, with 7 bases matching TRBD1. This CDR3 has 13 amino acids. In germline, CDR1 is SGHVS, CDR2 FQNEAQ. V was clipped by 4 bases and J by 11 bases; unmatched bases: 11. In DNA, the CDR3 is TGTGCCAGCAGCTCATCCTTATTAACAGGGGAGTACTTC. It is translated as CASSSSLLTGEYF.

The chain has TRBV6-6 and TRBJ2-1; 11 nucleotides match TRBD2. V shed 10 bases and J 15 bases; nucleotides not matched to a gene: 11. The CDR3 spans 12 residues. Germline CDR1 reads MNHNY; CDR2 reads SVGAGI (reference sequence). The CDR3 bases are TGTGCCAACTCTAGTAGCGGGAGGGCGATGTTCTTC. This encodes CANSSSGRAMFF.

This clone was counted a single time. V is TRBV2 and J is TRBJ2-7; 8 nucleotides line up with TRBD1. This CDR3 is 12 amino acids long. Per germline, CDR1 SNHLY and CDR2 FYNNEI. After removal of 7 bases from V and 5 bases from J, the junction contained 4 bases not matched to a gene. The CDR3 sequence: CASTGQVDEQYF. CDR3 bases: TGTGCCAGCACGGGACAGGTGGACGAGCAGTACTTC. The full variable domain, rest sourced from reference TRBV2 and TRBJ2-7, is EPEVTQTPSHQVTQMGQEVILRCVPISNHLYFYWYRQILGQKVEFLVSFYNNEISEKSEIFDDQFSVERPDGSNFTLKIRSTKLEDSAMYFCASTGQVDEQYFGPGTRLTVT.

The chain has TRBV18 and TRBJ1-4; D remains ambiguous. Germline V CDR1 and CDR2: KGHSH, LQKENI. The CDR3 is 21 residues long. The V and J ends lost 6 bases and 7 bases respectively, with 36 bases between them. Here the CDR3 DNA reads TGTGCCAGCTCTTACCTAGGAGGGTCCACCTTCTCAGCGGTAGGTGGTGAAAAACTGTTTTTT. It specifies CASSYLGGSTFSAVGGEKLFF.

The chain employs TRBV29-1 and TRBJ2-7; no reliable D call. The CDR3 is made up of 12 amino acids. Deletions cut 5 bases from V and 3 bases from J, with 11 bases between. Germline CDR1 is SQVTM and CDR2 is ANQGSEA. CDR3 sequence: CSVSLPDYEQYF. In DNA form, the CDR3 reads TGCAGCGTTTCACTGCCCGACTACGAGCAGTACTTC.

CDR3 sequence (DNA): TGTGCCAGCGGAGGGCTAGGGGCCATTCAGTACTTC. This translates into CASGGLGAIQYF. This chain joins TRBV28 and TRBJ2-4; tentative D call: TRBD2 (6 bases). Looked up from germline, CDR1 is MDHEN and CDR2 is SYDVKM. V lost 8 bases, J lost 9 bases, and 14 bases lay in between. The CDR3 is made up of 12 amino acids.

The V and J genes are TRBV27 and TRBJ2-3; D gene unclear. The germline V gene encodes CDR1 MNHEY and CDR2 SMNVEV (reference sequence). V lost 8 bases and J 0 bases, leaving 15 bases between the germline ends. This CDR3 spans 15 amino acids. The CDR3 sequence is CASSHWAPSTDTQYF. CDR3 DNA sequence: TGTGCCAGCTCCCATTGGGCCCCCAGCACAGATACGCAGTATTTT.

In its sample, this clone was seen once. This chain connects TRBV19 to TRBJ2-2, with 9 bases identical to TRBD1. This CDR3 is 15 amino acids long. Trimming removed 5 bases from V and 5 bases from J; junction bases left unmatched: 6. In germline, CDR1 is LNHDA, CDR2 SQIVND (reference sequence). The CDR3 region is CASSRTGVETGELFF. CDR3 nucleotide sequence: TGTGCCAGTAGTCGGACAGGGGTAGAAACCGGGGAGCTGTTTTTT.

The CDR3 bases are TGTGCCAGCAGTTACTCGAGGAGGGGCACTGAAGCTTTCTTT. This gives the protein CASSYSRRGTEAFF. The chain recombines TRBV6-5 with TRBJ1-1, with a tentative D call TRBD1 (5 bases). This CDR3 comprises 14 residues. Germline CDR1 MNHEY, CDR2 SVGAGI. Between the trimmed V and J ends, which lost 0 bases and 4 bases, there was a span of 9 bases.

The rearrangement links TRBV9 to TRBJ2-4; a possible D gene is TRBD1 (6 bases). The CDR3 length is 13 residues. Per the germline V gene, CDR1 is SGDLS and CDR2 is YYNGEE. Between the trimmed V and J ends, which lost 2 bases and 9 bases, there was a span of 12 bases. The CDR3 loop is CASSVRQDSIQYF. DNA of the CDR3: TGTGCCAGCAGCGTTCGACAGGATAGCATTCAGTACTTC. Looking up the rest from reference TRBV9 and TRBJ2-4 gives the full variable domain: DSGVTQTPKHLITATGQRVTLRCSPRSGDLSVYWYQQSLDQGLQFLIQYYNGEERAKGNILERFSAQQFPDLHSELNLSSLELGDSALYFCASSVRQDSIQYFGAGTRLSVL.

The rearrangement joins TRBV5-6 to TRBJ1-4, with D possibly being TRBD1 (6 bases). V lost 4 bases and J 8 bases, leaving 18 bases between the germline ends. Germline V lookup: CDR1 SGHDT, CDR2 YYEEEE. The CDR3 loop spans 15 amino acids. The CDR3 protein is CASSRGGSKREKLFF. Written as DNA, the CDR3 is TGTGCCAGCAGCCGCGGGGGCTCCAAGAGGGAAAAACTGTTTTTT.